This TCR beta chain derives from a study of patients and donors after allogeneic stem cell transplantation. MiXCR was run by TCRdb on the RT-PCR reads, yielding one entry per CDR3 protein. In the table there are roughly 940,000 distinct CDR3 sequences, 18% of which are singletons. The CDR3 runs 13 residues. V lost 2 bases and J lost 7, with 8 bases in between. The germline CDR1 and CDR2 sequences are MNHNY and SVGAGI (reference sequence). This clonotype was seen more than once but under ten times. The sequence came from a human donor who was either an allogeneic HSCT recipient or a stem cell or donor lymphocyte infusion donor (not recorded which). It is not recorded whose cells these are; they may come from a transplant donor. Sequenced sample: blood, either unsorted or a sorted T cell fraction (not recorded which). The V gene is TRBV6-6, the J gene TRBJ1-4; D is unclear. This chain's CDR3 is CASSYELGEKLFF. Written as DNA, the CDR3 is TGTGCCAGCAGTTACGAACTGGGTGAAAAACTGTTTTTT.